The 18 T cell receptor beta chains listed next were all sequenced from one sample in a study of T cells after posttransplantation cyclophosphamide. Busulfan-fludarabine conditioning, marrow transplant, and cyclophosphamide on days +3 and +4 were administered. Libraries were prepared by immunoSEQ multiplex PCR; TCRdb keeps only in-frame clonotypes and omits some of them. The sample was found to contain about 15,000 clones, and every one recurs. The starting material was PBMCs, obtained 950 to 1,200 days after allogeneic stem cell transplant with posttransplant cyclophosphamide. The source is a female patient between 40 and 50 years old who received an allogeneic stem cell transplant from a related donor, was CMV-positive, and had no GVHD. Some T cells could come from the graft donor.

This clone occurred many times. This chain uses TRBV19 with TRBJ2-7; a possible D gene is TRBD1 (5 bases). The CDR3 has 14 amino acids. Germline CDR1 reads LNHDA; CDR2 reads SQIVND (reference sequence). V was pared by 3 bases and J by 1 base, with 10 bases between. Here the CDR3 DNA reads TGTGCCAGTAGTATTTCTCGACAGTCCTACGAGCAGTACTTC. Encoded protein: CASSISRQSYEQYF.

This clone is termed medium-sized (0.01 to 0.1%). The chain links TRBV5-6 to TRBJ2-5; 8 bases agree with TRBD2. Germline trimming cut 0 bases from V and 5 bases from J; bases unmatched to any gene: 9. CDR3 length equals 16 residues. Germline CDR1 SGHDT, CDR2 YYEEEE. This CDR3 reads CASSLAGRGARETQYF. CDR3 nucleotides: TGTGCCAGCAGCTTGGCCGGGCGGGGGGCCAGGGAGACCCAGTACTTC. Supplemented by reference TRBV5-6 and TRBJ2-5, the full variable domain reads DAGVTQSPTHLIKTRGQQVTLRCSPKSGHDTVSWYQQALGQGPQFIFQYYEEEERQRGNFPDRFSGHQFPNYSSELNVNALLLGDSALYLCASSLAGRGARETQYFGPGTRLLVL.

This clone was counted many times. In DNA, the CDR3 is TGCAGCGTTGAAGTCCCGGGGACAGTTAGCTCCTACGAGCAGTACTTC. Protein sequence: CSVEVPGTVSSYEQYF. The chain couples TRBV29-1 to TRBJ2-7; 7 bases line up with TRBD1. J was trimmed by 0 bases and V by 1 base; bases with no gene match: 9. This CDR3 contains 16 residues. Germline CDR1 SQVTM, CDR2 ANQGSEA.

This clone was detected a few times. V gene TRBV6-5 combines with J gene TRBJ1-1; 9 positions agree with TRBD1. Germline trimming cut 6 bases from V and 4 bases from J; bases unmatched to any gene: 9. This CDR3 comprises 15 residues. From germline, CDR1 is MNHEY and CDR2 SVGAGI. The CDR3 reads CASSLTTGGFTEAFF. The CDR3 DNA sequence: TGTGCCAGCAGCCTTACTACAGGGGGCTTCACTGAAGCTTTCTTT.

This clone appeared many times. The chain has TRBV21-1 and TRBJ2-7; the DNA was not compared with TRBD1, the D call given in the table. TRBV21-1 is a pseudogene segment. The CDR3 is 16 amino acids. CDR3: CASSKDLQNATYEQYF. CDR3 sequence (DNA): TGTGCCAGCAGCAAAGACCTTCAGAATGCAACCTACGAGCAGTACTTC.

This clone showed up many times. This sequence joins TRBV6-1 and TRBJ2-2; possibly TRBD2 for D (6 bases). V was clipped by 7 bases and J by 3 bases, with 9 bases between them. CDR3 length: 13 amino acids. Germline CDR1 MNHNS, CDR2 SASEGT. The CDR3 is CASKEGYTGELFF. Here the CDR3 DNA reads TGTGCCAGCAAGGAGGGGTACACCGGGGAGCTGTTTTTT.

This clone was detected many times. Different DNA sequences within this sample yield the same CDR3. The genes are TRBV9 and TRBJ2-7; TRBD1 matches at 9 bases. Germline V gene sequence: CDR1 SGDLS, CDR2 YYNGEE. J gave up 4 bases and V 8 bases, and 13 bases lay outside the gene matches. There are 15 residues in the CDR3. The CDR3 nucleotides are TGTGCCAGTAGCATCGGACAGGGGACGGCATACGAGCAGTACTTC. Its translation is CASSIGQGTAYEQYF.

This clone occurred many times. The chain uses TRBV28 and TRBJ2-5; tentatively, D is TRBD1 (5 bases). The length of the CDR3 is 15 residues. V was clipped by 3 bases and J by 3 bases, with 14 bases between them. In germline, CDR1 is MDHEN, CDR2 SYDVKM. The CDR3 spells CASSFVRVEKETQYF. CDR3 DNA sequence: TGTGCCAGCAGTTTTGTCAGGGTGGAAAAAGAGACCCAGTACTTC.

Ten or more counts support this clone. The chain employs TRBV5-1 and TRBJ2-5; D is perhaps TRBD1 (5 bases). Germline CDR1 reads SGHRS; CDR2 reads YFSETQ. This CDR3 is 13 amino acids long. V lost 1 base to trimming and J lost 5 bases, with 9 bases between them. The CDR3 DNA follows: TGCGCCAGCAGCTTGCTTTCAGGGGAGACCCAGTACTTC. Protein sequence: CASSLLSGETQYF. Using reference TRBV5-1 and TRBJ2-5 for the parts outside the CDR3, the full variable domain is KAGVTQTPRYLIKTRGQQVTLSCSPISGHRSVSWYQQTPGQGLQFLFEYFSETQRNKGNFPGRFSGRQFSNSRSEMNVSTLELGDSALYLCASSLLSGETQYFGPGTRLLVL.

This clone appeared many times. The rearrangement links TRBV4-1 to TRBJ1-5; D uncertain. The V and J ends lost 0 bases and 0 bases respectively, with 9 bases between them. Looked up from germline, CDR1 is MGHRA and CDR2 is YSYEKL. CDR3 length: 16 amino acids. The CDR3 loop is CASSQDVAGSNQPQHF. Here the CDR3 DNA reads TGCGCCAGCAGCCAAGATGTCGCAGGTAGCAATCAGCCCCAGCATTTT.

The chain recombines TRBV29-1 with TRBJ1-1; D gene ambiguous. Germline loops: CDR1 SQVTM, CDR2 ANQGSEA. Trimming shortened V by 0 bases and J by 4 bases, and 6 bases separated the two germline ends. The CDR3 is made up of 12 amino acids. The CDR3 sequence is CSVEERFTEAFF. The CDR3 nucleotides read TGCAGCGTTGAAGAGAGGTTCACTGAAGCTTTCTTT.

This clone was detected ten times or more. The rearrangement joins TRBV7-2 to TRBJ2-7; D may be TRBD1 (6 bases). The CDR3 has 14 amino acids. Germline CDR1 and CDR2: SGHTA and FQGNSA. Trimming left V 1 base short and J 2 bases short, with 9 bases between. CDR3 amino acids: CASSLGTVTYEQYF. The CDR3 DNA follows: TGTGCCAGCAGCTTAGGGACAGTGACCTACGAGCAGTACTTC.

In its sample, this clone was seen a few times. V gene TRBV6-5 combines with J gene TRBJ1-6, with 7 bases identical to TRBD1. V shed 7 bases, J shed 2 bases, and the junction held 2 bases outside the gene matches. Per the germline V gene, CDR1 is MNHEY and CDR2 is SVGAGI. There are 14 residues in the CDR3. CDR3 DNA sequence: TGTGCCAGCACCGGACAGGCCTATAATTCACCCCTCCACTTT. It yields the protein CASTGQAYNSPLHF.

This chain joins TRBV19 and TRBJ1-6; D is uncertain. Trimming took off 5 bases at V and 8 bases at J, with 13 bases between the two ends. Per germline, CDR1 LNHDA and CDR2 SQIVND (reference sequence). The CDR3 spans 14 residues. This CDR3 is CASSFLGRDSPLHF. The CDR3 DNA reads TGTGCCAGTAGTTTTCTCGGGAGGGATTCACCCCTCCACTTT.

Here the CDR3 reads CASSPSGGGNQPQHF. CDR3 nucleotides: TGTGCCAGCTCACCCAGCGGAGGGGGCAATCAGCCCCAGCATTTT. V is TRBV18 and J is TRBJ1-5; a possible D gene is TRBD1 (5 bases). This CDR3 has 15 residues. The V end was cut by 3 bases, the J end by 2 bases, with 11 bases between. CDR1 is KGHSH, CDR2 LQKENI, per germline. Using reference TRBV18 and TRBJ1-5 for the parts outside the CDR3, the full variable domain is NAGVMQNPRHLVRRRGQEARLRCSPMKGHSHVYWYRQLPEEGLKFMVYLQKENIIDESGMPKERFSAEFPKEGPSILRIQQVVRGDSAAYFCASSPSGGGNQPQHFGDGTRLSIL.

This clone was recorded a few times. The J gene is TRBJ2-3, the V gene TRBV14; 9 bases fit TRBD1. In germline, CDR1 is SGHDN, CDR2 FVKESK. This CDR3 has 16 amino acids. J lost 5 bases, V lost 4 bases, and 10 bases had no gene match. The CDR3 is CASSLGTGIGIDTQYF. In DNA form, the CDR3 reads TGTGCCAGCAGCCTCGGGACAGGGATCGGGATAGATACGCAGTATTTT.

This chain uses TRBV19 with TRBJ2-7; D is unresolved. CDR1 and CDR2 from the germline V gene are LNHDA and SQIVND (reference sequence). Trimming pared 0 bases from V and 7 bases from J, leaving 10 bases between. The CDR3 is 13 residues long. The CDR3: CASSIDRSGEQYF. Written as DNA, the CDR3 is TGTGCCAGTAGTATAGACCGCTCAGGAGAGCAGTACTTC. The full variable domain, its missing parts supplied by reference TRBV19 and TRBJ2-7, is DGGITQSPKYLFRKEGQNVTLSCEQNLNHDAMYWYRQDPGQGLRLIYYSQIVNDFQKGDIAEGYSVSREKKESFPLTVTSAQKNPTAFYLCASSIDRSGEQYFGPGTRLTVT.

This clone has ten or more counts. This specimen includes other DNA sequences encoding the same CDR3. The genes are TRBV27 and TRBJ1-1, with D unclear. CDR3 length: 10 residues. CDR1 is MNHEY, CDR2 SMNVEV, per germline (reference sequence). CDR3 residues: CASLGTEAFF. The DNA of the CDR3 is TGTGCTAGCCTAGGCACTGAAGCTTTCTTT.